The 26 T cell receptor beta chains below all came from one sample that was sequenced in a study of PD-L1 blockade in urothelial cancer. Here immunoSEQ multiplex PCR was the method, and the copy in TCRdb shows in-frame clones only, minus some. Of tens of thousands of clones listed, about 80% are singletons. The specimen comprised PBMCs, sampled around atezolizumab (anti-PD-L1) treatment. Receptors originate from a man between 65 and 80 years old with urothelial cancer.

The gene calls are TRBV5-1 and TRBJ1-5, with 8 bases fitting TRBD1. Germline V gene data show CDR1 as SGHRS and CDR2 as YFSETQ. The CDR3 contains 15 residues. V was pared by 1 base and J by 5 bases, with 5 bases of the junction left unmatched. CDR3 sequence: CASSLSGGPDQPQHF. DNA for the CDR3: TGCGCCAGCAGCTTGTCAGGGGGCCCTGATCAGCCCCAGCATTTT. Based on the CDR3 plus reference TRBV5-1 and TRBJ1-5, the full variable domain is KAGVTQTPRYLIKTRGQQVTLSCSPISGHRSVSWYQQTPGQGLQFLFEYFSETQRNKGNFPGRFSGRQFSNSRSEMNVSTLELGDSALYLCASSLSGGPDQPQHFGDGTRLSIL.

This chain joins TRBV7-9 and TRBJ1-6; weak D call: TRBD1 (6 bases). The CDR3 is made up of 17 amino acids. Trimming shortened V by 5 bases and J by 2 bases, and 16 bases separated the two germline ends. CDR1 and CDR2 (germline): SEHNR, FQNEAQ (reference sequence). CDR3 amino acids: CASSPSPPGAYNSPLHF. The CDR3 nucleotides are TGTGCCAGCAGCCCCAGCCCCCCAGGGGCCTATAATTCACCCCTCCACTTT.

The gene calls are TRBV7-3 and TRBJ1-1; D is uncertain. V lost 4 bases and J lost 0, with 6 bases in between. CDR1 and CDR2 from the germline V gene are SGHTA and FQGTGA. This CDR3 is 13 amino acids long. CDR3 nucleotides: TGTGCCAGCAGCTCCACAATGAACACTGAAGCTTTCTTT. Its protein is CASSSTMNTEAFF.

In nucleotides, the CDR3 is TGTGCCAGCAGCTTGCAGGGTGACTACAATGAGCAGTTCTTC. Its translation is CASSLQGDYNEQFF. V is TRBV11-1 and J is TRBJ2-1; tentative D call: TRBD1 (5 bases). Germline V gene sequence: CDR1 SGHAT, CDR2 FQDESV (reference sequence). Trimming cost V 3 bases and J 3 bases, with 9 bases left between them. The CDR3 covers 14 residues. The full variable domain, in which reference TRBV11-1 and TRBJ2-1 provide the parts outside the CDR3, is EAEVAQSPRYKITEKSQAVAFWCDPISGHATLYWYRQILGQGPELLVQFQDESVVDDSQLPKDRFSAERLKGVDSTLKIQPAELGDSAMYLCASSLQGDYNEQFFGPGTRLTVL.

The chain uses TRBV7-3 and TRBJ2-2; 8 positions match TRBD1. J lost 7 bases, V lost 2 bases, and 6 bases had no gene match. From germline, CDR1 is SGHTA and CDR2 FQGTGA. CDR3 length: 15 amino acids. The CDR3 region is CASSLGGQAHGELFF. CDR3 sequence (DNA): TGTGCCAGCAGCTTAGGGGGACAGGCCCACGGGGAGCTGTTTTTT.

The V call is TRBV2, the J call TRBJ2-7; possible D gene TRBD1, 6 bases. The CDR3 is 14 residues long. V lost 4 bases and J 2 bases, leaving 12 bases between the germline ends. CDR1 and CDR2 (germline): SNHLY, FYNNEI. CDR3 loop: CASSANRDTYEQYF. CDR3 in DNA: TGTGCCAGCAGTGCAAATAGGGACACCTACGAGCAGTACTTC.

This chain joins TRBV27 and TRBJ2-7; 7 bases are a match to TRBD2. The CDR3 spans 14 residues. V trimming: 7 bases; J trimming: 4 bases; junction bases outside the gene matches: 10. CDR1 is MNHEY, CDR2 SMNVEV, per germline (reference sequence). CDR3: CASNAQRETYEQYF. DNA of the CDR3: TGTGCCAGCAACGCCCAGCGGGAAACTTACGAGCAGTACTTC.

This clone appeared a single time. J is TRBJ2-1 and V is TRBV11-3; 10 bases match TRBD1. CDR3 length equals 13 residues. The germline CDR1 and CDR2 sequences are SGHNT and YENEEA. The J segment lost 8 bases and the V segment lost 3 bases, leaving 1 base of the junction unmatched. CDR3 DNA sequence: TGTGCCAGCAGCTTGACAGGGGGCGATGAGCAGTTCTTC. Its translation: CASSLTGGDEQFF.

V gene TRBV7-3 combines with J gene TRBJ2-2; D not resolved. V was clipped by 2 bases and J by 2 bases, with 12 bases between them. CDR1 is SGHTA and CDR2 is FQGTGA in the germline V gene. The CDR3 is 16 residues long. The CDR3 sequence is CASSLLGRQNTGELFF. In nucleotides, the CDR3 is TGTGCCAGCAGCTTACTCGGCAGGCAAAACACCGGGGAGCTGTTTTTT.

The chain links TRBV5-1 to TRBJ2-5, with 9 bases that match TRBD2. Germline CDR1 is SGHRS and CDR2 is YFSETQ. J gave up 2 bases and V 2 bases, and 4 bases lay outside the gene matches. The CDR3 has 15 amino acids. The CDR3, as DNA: TGCGCCAGCAGCTTTCGCAGCGGGGGGCAAGAGACCCAGTACTTC. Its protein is CASSFRSGGQETQYF.

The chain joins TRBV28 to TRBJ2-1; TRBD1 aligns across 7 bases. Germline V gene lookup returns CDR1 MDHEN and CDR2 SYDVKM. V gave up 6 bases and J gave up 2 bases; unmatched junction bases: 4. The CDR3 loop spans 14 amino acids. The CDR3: CASRIGTAYNEQFF. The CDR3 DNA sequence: TGTGCCAGCAGGATTGGGACAGCCTACAATGAGCAGTTCTTC.

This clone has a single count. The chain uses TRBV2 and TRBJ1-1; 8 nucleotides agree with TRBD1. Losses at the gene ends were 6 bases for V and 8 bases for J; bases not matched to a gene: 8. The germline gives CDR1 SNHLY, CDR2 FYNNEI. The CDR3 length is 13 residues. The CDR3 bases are TGTGCCAGCAGACGGGACAGGCGCGAGGAAGCTTTCTTT. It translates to CASRRDRREEAFF.

The CDR3 here is CASKFKQRRSYEQYF. The CDR3 nucleotides read TGTGCCAGCAAGTTTAAACAGCGGAGATCCTACGAGCAGTACTTC. The rearrangement uses TRBV28 and TRBJ2-7, with D perhaps matching TRBD2 (5 bases). The length of the CDR3 is 15 residues. V lost 7 bases and J lost 1, with 17 bases in between. Germline V gene lookup returns CDR1 MDHEN and CDR2 SYDVKM.

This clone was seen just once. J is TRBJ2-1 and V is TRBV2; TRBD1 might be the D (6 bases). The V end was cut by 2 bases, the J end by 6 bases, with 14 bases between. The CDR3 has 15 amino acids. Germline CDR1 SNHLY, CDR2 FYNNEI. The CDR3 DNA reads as TGTGCCAGCAGTGAAAGGGCAGGGGTGGGCAATGAGCAGTTCTTC. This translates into CASSERAGVGNEQFF.

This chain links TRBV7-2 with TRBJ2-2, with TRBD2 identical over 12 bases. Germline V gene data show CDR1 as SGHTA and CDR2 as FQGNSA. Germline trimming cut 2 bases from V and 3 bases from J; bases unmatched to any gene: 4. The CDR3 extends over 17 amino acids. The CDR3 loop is CASSLTSGGFYTGELFF. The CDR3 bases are TGTGCCAGCAGCTTAACTAGCGGGGGGTTTTACACCGGGGAGCTGTTTTTT.

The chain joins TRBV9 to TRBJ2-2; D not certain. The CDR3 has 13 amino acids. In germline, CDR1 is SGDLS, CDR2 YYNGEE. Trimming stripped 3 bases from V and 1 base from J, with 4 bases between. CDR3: CASSDWNTGELFF. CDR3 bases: TGTGCCAGCAGCGACTGGAACACCGGGGAGCTGTTTTTT.

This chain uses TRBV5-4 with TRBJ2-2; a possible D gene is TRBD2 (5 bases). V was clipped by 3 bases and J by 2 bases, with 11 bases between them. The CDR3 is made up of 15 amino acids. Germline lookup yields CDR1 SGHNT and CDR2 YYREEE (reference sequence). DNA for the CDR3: TGTGCCAGCAGCTCCGACCCTAGCAACACCGGGGAGCTGTTTTTT. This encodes CASSSDPSNTGELFF.

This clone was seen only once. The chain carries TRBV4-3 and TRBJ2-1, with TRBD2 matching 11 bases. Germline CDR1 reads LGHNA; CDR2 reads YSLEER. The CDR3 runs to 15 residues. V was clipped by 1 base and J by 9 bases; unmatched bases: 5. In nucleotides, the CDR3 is TGCGCCAGCAGCCAAGTAGCGGGGGGGCCGGTTGAGCAGTTCTTC. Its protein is CASSQVAGGPVEQFF.

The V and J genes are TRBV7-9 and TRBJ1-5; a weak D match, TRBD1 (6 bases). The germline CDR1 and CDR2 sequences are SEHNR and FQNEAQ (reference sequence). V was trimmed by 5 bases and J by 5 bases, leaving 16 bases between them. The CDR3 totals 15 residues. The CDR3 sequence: CASSDAGGWDQPQHF. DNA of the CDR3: TGTGCCAGCAGCGACGCGGGGGGCTGGGATCAGCCCCAGCATTTT.

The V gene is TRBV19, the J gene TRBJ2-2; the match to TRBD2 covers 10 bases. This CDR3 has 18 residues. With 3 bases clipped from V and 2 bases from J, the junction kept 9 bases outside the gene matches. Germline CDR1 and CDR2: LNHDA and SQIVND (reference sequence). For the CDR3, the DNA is TGTGCCAGTAGTATGCGGCTAGCGGGGGTCGTAAACACCGGGGAGCTGTTTTTT. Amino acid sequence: CASSMRLAGVVNTGELFF.

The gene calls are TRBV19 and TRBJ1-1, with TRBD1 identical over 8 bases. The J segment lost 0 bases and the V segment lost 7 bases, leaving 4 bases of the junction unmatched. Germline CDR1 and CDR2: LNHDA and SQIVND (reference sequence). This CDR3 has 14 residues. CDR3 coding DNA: TGTGCCAGTAATCGGGACAGGCTGAACACTGAAGCTTTCTTT. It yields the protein CASNRDRLNTEAFF.

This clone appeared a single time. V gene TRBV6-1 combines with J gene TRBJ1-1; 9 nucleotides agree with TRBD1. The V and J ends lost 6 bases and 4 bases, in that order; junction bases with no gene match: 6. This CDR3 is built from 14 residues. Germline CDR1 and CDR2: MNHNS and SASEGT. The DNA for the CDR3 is TGTGCCAGCAGAACATCGACAGGGGGCACTGAAGCTTTCTTT. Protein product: CASRTSTGGTEAFF.

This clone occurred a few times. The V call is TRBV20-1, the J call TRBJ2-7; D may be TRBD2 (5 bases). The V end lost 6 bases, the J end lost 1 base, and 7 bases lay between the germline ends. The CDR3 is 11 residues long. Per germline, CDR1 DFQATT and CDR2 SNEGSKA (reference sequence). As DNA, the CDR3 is TGCAGTGCCGCGGGTTCCTACGAGCAGTACTTC. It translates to CSAAGSYEQYF.

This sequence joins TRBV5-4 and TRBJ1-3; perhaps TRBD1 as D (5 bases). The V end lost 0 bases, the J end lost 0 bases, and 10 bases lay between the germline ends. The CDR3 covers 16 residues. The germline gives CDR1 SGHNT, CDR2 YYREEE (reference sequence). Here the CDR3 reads CASSLGGHLSGNTIYF. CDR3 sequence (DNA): TGTGCCAGCAGCTTGGGTGGACATCTCTCTGGAAACACCATATATTTT.

The CDR3 spells CASARLMNTEAFF. CDR3 nucleotide sequence: TGTGCCAGCGCTCGGTTAATGAACACTGAAGCTTTCTTT. The V call is TRBV7-2, the J call TRBJ1-1; D remains ambiguous. Trimming left V 8 bases short and J 0 bases short, with 10 bases between. The CDR3 totals 13 residues. In germline, CDR1 is SGHTA, CDR2 FQGNSA.

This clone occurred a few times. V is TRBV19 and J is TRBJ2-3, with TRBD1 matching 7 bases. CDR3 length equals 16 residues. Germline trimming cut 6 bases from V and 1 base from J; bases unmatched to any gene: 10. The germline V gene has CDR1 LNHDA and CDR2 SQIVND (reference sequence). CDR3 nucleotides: TGTGCCAGTAGGGGACAGTCTTACACCGGCACAGATACGCAGTATTTT. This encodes CASRGQSYTGTDTQYF.